The clone carrying this T cell receptor beta chain came up once. Participants were aged 18 to 89 years from 24 US areas. Clinical history reported by participants formed the basis on which cohorts were assigned. The source of the sample is a study of blood T cell repertoires in COVID-19. TCRdb's copy holds only in-frame clones and misses some; the assay was immunoSEQ multiplex PCR. Among approximately 310,000 clones listed, 85% were seen once. Germline V gene data show CDR1 as SGHTA and CDR2 as FQGTGA. V lost 5 bases, J lost 0 bases, and 3 bases stayed unmatched. The CDR3 has 14 amino acids. The origin of this receptor is a woman in her thirties who had been exposed to COVID-19. This chain links TRBV7-3 with TRBJ1-2; 7 bases match TRBD1. The sequenced sample was PBMCs or T cells enriched from blood (not recorded which). The CDR3 region is CASSPGTANYGYTF. CDR3 sequence (DNA): TGTGCCAGCAGCCCCGGGACAGCTAACTATGGCTACACCTTC. Full variable domain (missing parts from reference TRBV7-3 and TRBJ1-2): GAGVSQTPSNKVTEKGKYVELRCDPISGHTALYWYRQSLGQGPEFLIYFQGTGAADDSGLPNDRFFAVRPEGSVSTLKIQRTERGDSAVYLCASSPGTANYGYTFGSGTRLTVV.